Each of the 11 T cell receptor beta chains below was sequenced from the same sample in a study of spatial heterogeneity in lung cancer. Time point in this sample: sample taken at primary tumor resection. Unsorted whole RNA samples from tumor, nontumor lung or frozen PBMC were sequenced. TCRdb reprocessed the 5' RACE reads with MiXCR, giving one entry per CDR3 protein. The table lists tens of thousands of distinct CDR3 sequences, around an eighth of them singletons. The material was PBMCs, obtained at surgery. The receptors shown here come from a male donor with early-stage non-small cell lung cancer.

V gene TRBV12-5 combines with J gene TRBJ2-5; possibly TRBD1 or TRBD2 for D (5 bases each). There are 15 residues in the CDR3. V was clipped by 2 bases and J by 5 bases, with 15 bases between them. Germline V gene lookup returns CDR1 LGHNT and CDR2 FRNRAP. The CDR3 DNA reads TGTGCTAGTGGTTTGTACTCCGGGGACGCGGAGACCCAGTACTTC. Amino acid sequence: CASGLYSGDAETQYF.

This clonotype was found many times. The chain has TRBV7-8 and TRBJ1-6, with D possibly being TRBD1 (5 bases). V lost 0 bases and J 12 bases, leaving 9 bases between the germline ends. This CDR3 has 13 amino acids. From germline, CDR1 is SGHVS and CDR2 FQNEAQ. CDR3 sequence (DNA): TGTGCCAGCAGCTTAGCGGCGGGGGAACCCCTCCACTTT. It is translated as CASSLAAGEPLHF.

The chain employs TRBV7-3 and TRBJ1-1, with no clear D. Trimming cost V 2 bases and J 4 bases, with 8 bases left between them. The CDR3 has 13 amino acids. The germline V gene encodes CDR1 SGHTA and CDR2 FQGTGA. In DNA, the CDR3 is TGTGCCAGCAGCTTAGGCTGGTCCACTGAAGCTTTCTTT. Its protein product is CASSLGWSTEAFF.

The J gene is TRBJ1-1, the V gene TRBV7-9; TRBD1 matches 7 bases. The V segment lost 1 base and the J segment 11 bases; nucleotides outside the gene matches: 4. Germline CDR1 reads SEHNR; CDR2 reads FQNEAQ (reference sequence). The CDR3 is made up of 12 amino acids. CDR3 bases: TGTGCCAGCAGCTTAGAGGGGGCCACGGCTTTCTTT. It codes for CASSLEGATAFF.

This clonotype has just a few counts. The rearrangement links TRBV7-4 to TRBJ2-7; D gene ambiguous. The V gene lost 3 bases and the J gene lost 5 bases, with 5 bases spanning the gap. The CDR3 length is 11 residues. The germline V gene has CDR1 SGHVT and CDR2 SQSDAQ. The CDR3 region has the DNA TGTGCCAGCAGCTTCGTAAACGAGCAGTACTTC. This codes for CASSFVNEQYF.

In this sample, this clonotype turned up a few times. The chain couples TRBV7-2 to TRBJ2-7; D remains ambiguous. CDR1 is SGHTA, CDR2 FQGNSA, per germline. There are 13 residues in the CDR3. Deletions cut 4 bases from V and 3 bases from J, with 10 bases between. CDR3 coding DNA: TGTGCCAGCAGCTCTTGGGTTAACTACGAGCAGTACTTC. This sequence encodes CASSSWVNYEQYF.

This clonotype occurred a few times. The rearrangement joins TRBV5-1 to TRBJ1-1; D is perhaps TRBD1 (5 bases). The CDR3 is 16 residues long. Germline V CDR1 and CDR2: SGHRS, YFSETQ. V was trimmed by 1 base and J by 5 bases, leaving 18 bases between them. This CDR3 is CASSLSTGGGGTEAFF. In nucleotides, the CDR3 is TGCGCCAGCAGCTTGTCTACCGGGGGGGGAGGGACTGAAGCTTTCTTT.

This clonotype was observed a handful of times. The rearrangement joins TRBV5-1 to TRBJ1-1; TRBD1 agrees at 8 bases. Germline values: CDR1 SGHRS, CDR2 YFSETQ. V shed 2 bases, J shed 6 bases, and the junction held 9 bases outside the gene matches. The CDR3 totals 15 residues. The CDR3 nucleotides read TGCGCCAGCAGCTTCAACTTAGGGACAGGTTCTGAAGCTTTCTTT. Its translation is CASSFNLGTGSEAFF.

This clonotype has a handful of counts. V is TRBV27 and J is TRBJ2-6; no clear D gene. The length of the CDR3 is 14 residues. Per the germline V gene, CDR1 is MNHEY and CDR2 is SMNVEV (reference sequence). Trimming cost V 5 bases and J 0 bases, with 5 bases left between them. The DNA for the CDR3 is TGTGCCAGCAGTAGGTTCTCTGGGGCCAACGTCCTGACTTTC. It codes for CASSRFSGANVLTF.

This clonotype was counted only a few times. The rearrangement links TRBV20-1 to TRBJ2-2; TRBD2 might be the D (7 bases). With 4 bases removed from V and 2 bases from J, the gap between germline ends came to 14 bases. The length of the CDR3 is 15 residues. Germline V gene lookup returns CDR1 DFQATT and CDR2 SNEGSKA (reference sequence). CDR3 region: CSAIRGATNTGELFF. The CDR3 nucleotides are TGCAGTGCTATCCGGGGGGCCACCAACACCGGGGAGCTGTTTTTT.

The table lists this clonotype with a few counts. This chain connects TRBV2 to TRBJ2-5; TRBD2 matches 12 bases. CDR3 length equals 17 residues. The V and J ends lost 3 bases and 0 bases, in that order; junction bases with no gene match: 5. In germline, CDR1 is SNHLY, CDR2 FYNNEI. The CDR3, as DNA: TGTGCCAGCAGTGAGTCTAGCGGGAGGGCCAACCAAGAGACCCAGTACTTC. As protein: CASSESSGRANQETQYF.